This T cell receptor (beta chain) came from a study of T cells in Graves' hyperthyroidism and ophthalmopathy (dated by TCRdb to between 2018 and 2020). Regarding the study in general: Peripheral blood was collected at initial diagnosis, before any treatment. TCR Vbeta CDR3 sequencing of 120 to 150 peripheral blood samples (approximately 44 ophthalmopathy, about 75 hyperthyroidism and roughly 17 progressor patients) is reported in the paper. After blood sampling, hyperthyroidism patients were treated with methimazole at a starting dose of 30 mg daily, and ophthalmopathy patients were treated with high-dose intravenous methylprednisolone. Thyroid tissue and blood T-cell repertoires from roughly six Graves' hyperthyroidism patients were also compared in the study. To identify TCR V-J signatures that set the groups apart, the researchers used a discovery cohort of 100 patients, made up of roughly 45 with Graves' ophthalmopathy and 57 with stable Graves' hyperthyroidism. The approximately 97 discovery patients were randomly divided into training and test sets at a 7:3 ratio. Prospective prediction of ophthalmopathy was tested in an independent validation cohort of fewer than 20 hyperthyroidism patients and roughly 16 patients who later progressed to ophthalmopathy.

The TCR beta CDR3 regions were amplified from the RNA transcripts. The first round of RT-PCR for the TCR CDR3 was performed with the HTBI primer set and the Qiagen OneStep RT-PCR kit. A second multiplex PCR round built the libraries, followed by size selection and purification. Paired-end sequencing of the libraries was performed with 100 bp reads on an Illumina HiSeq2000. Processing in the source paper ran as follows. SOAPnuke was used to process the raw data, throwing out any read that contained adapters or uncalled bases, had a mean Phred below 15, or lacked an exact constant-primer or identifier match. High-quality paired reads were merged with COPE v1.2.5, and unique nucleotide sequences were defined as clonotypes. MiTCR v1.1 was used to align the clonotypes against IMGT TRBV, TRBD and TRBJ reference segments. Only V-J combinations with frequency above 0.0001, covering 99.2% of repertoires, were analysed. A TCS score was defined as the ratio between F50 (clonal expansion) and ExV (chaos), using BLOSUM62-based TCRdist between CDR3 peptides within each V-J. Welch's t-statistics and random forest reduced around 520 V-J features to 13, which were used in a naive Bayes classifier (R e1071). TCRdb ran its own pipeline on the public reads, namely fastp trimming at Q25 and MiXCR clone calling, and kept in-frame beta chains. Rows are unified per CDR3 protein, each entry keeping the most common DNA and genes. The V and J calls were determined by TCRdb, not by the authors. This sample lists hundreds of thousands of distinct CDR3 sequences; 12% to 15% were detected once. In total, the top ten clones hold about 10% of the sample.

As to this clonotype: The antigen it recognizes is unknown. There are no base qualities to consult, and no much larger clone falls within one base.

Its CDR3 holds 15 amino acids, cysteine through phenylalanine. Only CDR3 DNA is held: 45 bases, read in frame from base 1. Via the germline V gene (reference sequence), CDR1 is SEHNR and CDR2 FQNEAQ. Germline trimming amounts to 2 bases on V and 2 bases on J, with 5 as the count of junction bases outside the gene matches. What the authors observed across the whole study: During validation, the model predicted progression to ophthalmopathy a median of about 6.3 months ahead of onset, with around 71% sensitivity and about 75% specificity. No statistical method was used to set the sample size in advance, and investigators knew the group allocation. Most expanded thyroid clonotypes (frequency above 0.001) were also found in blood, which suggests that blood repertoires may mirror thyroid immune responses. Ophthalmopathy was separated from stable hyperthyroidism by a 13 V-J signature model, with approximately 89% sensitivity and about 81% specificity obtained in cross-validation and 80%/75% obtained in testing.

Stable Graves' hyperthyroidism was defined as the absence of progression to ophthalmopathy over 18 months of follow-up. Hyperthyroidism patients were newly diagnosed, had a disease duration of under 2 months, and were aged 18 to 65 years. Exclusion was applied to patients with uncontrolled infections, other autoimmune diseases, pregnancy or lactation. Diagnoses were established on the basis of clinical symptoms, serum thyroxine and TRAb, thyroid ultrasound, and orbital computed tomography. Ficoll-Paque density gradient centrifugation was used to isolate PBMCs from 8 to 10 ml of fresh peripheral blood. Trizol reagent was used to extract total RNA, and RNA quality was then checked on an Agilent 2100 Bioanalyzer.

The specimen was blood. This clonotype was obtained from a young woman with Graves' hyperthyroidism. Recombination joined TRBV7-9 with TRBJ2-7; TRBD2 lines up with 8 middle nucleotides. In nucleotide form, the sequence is TGTGCCAGCAGCTTAAACATAGCGGGGCCCTACGAGCAGTACTTC. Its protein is CASSLNIAGPYEQYF.